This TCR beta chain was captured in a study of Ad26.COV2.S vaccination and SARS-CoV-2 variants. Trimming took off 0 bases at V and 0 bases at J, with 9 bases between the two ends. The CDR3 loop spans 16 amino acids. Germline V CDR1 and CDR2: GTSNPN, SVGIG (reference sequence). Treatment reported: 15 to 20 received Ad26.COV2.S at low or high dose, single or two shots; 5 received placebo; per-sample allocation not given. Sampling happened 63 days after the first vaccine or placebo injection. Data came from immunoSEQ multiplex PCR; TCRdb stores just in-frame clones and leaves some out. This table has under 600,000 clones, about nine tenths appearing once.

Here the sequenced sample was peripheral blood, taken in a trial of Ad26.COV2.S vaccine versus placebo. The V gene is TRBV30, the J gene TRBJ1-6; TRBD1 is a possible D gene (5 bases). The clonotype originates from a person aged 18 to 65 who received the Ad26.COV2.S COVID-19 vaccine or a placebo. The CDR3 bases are TGTGCCTGGAGTGTCGGGGGTAACTCCTATAATTCACCCCTCCACTTT. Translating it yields CAWSVGGNSYNSPLHF.